This T cell receptor (beta chain) was captured in a study of CD4 T cells in relation to SARS-CoV-2 and coronaviruses. General study findings and limits: Pre-pandemic and post-infection samples never came from the same donor. This crossreactivity analysis covered spike protein alone, no other viral proteins. According to naive versus memory sequencing, detected responses are memory recall, not newly primed.

Germline loops: CDR1 SGHRS, CDR2 YFSETQ. CDR3 length: 14 amino acids. V lost 3 bases and J lost 7, with 17 bases in between. Before the COVID-19 pandemic, during about 2011-2019, CD4+ T cells were taken from unexposed donors. Deep TCR-beta sequencing used DNA from uncultured naive and memory CD4+ T cells. Profiling relied on immunoSEQ multiplex PCR, and the TCRdb table lists in-frame clones only, not all of them. The sample includes some 70,000 clones, approximately 93% seen only once; the top ten take roughly 0.21%. With respect to this clone: Its antigen is currently unknown.

The sample comprised naive CD4+ T cells from PBMCs. Noted subset: naive CD4+ T cells isolated by negative enrichment. The TCR was taken from a human donor in good health. V gene TRBV5-1 combines with J gene TRBJ2-7, with unresolved D. CDR3 coding DNA: TGCGCCAGCAGCTCCTGGACCTCCCCTGGGGAGCAGTACTTC. As protein: CASSSWTSPGEQYF.